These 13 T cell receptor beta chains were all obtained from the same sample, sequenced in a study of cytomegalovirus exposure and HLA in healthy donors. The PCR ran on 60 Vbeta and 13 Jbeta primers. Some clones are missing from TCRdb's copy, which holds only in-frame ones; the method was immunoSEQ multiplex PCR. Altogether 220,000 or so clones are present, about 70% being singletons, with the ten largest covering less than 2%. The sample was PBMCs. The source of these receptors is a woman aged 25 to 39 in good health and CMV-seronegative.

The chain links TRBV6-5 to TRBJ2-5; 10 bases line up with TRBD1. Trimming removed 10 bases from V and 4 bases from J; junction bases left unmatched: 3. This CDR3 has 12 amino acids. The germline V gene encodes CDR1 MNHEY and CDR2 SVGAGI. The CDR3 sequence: CATWDRGETQYF. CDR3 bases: TGTGCCACCTGGGACAGGGGAGAGACCCAGTACTTC.

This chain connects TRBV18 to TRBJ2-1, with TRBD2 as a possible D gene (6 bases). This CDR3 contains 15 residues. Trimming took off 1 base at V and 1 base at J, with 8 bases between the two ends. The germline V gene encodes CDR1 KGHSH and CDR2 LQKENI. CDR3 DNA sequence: TGTGCCAGCTCACCACTAGCGGAATCCTACAATGAGCAGTTCTTC. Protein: CASSPLAESYNEQFF.

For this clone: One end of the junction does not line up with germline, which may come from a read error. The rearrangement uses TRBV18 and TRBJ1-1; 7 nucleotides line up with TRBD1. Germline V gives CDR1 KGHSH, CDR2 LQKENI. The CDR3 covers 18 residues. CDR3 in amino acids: CAISPRRQGSWGNTEAFF. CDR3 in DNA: TGTGCCATCTCACCACGACGACAGGGAAGTTGGGGAAACACTGAAGCTTTCTTT. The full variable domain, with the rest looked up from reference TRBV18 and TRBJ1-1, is NAGVMQNPRHLVRRRGQEARLRCSPMKGHSHVYWYRQLPEEGLKFMVYLQKENIIDESGMPKERFSAEFPKEGPSILRIQQVVRGDSAAYFCAISPRRQGSWGNTEAFFGQGTRLTVV.

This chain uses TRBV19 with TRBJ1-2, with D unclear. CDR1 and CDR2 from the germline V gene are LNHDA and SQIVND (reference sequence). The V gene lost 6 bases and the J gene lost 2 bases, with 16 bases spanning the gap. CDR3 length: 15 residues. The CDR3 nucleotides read TGTGCCAGTAGCCCCGAAGCGGTGTGGAACTATGGCTACACCTTC. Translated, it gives CASSPEAVWNYGYTF.

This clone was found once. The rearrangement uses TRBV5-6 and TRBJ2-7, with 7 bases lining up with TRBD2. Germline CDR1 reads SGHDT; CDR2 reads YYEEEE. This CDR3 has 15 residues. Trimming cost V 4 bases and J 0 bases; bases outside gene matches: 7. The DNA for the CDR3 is TGTGCCAGCAGCAGCAGACGGGAGGCCTCCTACGAGCAGTACTTC. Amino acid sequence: CASSSRREASYEQYF. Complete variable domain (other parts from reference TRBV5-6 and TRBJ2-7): DAGVTQSPTHLIKTRGQQVTLRCSPKSGHDTVSWYQQALGQGPQFIFQYYEEEERQRGNFPDRFSGHQFPNYSSELNVNALLLGDSALYLCASSSRREASYEQYFGPGTRLTVT.

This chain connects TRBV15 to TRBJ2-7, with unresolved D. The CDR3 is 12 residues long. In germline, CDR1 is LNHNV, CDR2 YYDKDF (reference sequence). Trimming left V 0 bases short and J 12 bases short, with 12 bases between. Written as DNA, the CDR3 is TGTGCCACCAGCAGAGATGTTAAGCCTGCGTACTTC. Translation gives CATSRDVKPAYF.

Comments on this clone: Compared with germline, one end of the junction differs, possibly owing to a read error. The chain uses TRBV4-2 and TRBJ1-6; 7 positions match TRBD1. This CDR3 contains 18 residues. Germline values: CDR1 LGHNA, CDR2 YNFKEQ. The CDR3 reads CAISQPQGGTLLNSPLHF. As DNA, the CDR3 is TGTGCCATCAGCCAACCCCAGGGGGGTACCCTTCTTAATTCACCCCTCCACTTT.

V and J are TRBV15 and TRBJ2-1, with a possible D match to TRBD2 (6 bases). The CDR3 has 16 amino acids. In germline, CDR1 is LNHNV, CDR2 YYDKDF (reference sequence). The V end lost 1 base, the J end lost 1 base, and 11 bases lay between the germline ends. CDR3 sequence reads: CATSRGLDYSYNEQFF. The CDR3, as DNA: TGTGCCACCAGCAGAGGGCTGGACTATTCCTACAATGAGCAGTTCTTC.

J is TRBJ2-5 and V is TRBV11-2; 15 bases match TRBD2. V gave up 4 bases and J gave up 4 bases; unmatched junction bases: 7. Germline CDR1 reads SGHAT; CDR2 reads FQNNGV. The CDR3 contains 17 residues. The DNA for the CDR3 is TGTGCCAGCAGCTCCGATGGACTAGCGGGGGGGCTAGAGACCCAGTACTTC. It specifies CASSSDGLAGGLETQYF.

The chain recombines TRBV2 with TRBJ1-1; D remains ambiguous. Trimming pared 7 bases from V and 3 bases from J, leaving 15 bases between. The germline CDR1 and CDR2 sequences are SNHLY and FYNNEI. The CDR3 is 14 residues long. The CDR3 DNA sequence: TGTGCCAGCATTGCCCGGACGGGGTACACTGAAGCTTTCTTT. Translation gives CASIARTGYTEAFF.

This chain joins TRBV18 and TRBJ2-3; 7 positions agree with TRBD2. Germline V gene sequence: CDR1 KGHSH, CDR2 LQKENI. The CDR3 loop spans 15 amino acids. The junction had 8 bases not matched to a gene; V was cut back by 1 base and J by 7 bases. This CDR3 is CASSPRVTSENTQYF. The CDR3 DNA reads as TGTGCCAGCTCACCACGAGTTACTAGCGAAAATACGCAGTATTTT. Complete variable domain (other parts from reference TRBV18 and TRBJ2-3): NAGVMQNPRHLVRRRGQEARLRCSPMKGHSHVYWYRQLPEEGLKFMVYLQKENIIDESGMPKERFSAEFPKEGPSILRIQQVVRGDSAAYFCASSPRVTSENTQYFGPGTRLTVL.

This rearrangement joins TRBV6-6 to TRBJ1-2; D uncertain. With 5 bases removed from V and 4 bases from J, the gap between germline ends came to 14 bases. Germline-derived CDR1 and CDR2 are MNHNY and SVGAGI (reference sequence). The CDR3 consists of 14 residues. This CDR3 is CASSNKEAIYGYTF. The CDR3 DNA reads TGTGCCAGCAGTAACAAGGAGGCAATCTATGGCTACACCTTC.

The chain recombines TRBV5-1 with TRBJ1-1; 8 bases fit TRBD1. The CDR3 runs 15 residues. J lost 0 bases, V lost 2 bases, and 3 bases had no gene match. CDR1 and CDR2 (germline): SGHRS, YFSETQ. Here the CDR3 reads CASSFTGQVNTEAFF. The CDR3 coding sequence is TGCGCCAGCAGCTTTACGGGACAGGTGAACACTGAAGCTTTCTTT.